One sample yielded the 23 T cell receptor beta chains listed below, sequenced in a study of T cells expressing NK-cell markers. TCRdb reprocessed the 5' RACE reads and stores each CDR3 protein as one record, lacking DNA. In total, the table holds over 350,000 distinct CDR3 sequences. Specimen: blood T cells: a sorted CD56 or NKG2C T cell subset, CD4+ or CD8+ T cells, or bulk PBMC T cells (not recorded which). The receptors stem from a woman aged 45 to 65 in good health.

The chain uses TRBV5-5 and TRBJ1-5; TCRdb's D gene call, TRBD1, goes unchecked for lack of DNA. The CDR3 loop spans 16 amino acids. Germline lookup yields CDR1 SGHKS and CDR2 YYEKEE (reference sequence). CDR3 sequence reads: CASSLGGTARNQPQHF.

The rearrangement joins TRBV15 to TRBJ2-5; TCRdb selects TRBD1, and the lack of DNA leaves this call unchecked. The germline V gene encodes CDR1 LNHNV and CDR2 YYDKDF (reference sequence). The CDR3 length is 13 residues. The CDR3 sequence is CATSTGLLETQYF.

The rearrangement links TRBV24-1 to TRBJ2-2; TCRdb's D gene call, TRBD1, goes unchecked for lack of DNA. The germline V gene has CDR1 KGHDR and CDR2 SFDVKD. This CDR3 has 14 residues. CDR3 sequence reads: CATSQQVNTGELFF.

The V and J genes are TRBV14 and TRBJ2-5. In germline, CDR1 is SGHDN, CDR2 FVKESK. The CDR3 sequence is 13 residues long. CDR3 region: CASSPHVQETQYF.

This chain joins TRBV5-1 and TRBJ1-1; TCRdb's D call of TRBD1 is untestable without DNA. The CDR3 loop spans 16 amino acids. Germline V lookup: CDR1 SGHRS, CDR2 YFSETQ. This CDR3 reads CASSLPGQGENTEAFF.

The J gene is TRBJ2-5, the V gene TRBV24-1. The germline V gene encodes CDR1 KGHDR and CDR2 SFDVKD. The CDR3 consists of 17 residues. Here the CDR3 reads CATSDLESTSGGETQYF.

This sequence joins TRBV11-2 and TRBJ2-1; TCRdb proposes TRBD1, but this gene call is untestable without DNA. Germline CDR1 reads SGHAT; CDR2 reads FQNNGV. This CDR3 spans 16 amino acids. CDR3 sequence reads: CASSLVAGQSLNEQFF.

CDR3 in amino acids: CASSGPNARSSYNEQFF. The rearrangement joins TRBV5-1 to TRBJ2-1; TCRdb designates TRBD2, a call that cannot be tested without DNA. This CDR3 region has 17 residues. Germline values: CDR1 SGHRS, CDR2 YFSETQ.

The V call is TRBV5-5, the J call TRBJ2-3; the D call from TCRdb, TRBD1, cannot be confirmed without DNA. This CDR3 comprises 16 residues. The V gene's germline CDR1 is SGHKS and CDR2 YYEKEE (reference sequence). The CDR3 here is CASSPRTGDSTDTQYF.

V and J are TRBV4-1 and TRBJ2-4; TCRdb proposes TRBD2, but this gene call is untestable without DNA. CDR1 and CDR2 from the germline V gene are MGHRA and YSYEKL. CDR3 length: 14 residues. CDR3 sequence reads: CASSQALQSNIQYF.

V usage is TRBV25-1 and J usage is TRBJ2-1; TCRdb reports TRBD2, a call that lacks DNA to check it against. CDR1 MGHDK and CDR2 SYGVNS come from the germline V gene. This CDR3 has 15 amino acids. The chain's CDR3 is CASSGAWLAGNEQFF.

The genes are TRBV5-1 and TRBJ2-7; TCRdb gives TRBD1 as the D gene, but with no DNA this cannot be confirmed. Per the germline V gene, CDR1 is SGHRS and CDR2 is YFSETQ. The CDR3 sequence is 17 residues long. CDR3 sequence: CASSLVAPAGDSYEQYF.

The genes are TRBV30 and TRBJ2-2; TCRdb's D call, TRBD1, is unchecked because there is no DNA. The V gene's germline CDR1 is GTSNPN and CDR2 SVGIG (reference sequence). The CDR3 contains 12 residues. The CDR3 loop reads CAAPGQTGELFF.

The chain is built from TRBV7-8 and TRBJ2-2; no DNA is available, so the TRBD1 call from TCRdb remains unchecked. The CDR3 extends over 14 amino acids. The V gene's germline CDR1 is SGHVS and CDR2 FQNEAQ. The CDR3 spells CASFRPPLTGELFF.

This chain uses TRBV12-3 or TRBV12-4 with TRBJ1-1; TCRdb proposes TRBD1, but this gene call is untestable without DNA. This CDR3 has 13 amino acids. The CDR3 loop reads CASSSGRQHGAFF.

The CDR3 loop reads CASSTRSTGPPKDTEAFF. This chain connects TRBV12-3 or TRBV12-4 to TRBJ1-1; TCRdb proposes TRBD1, but this gene call is untestable without DNA. The CDR3 runs to 18 residues.

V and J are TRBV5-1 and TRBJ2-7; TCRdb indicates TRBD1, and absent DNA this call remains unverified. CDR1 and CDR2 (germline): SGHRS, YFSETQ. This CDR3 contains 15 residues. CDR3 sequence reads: CASSSDLDRAYEQYF.

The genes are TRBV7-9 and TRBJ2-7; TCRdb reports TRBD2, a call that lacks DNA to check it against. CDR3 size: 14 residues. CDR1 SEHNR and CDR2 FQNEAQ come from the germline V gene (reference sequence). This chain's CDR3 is CASRGFGENYEQYF. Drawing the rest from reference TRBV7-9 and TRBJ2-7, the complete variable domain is DTGVSQNPRHKITKRGQNVTFRCDPISEHNRLYWYRQTLGQGPEFLTYFQNEAQLEKSRLLSDRFSAERPKGSFSTLEIQRTEQGDSAMYLCASRGFGENYEQYFGPGTRLTVT.

The CDR3 sequence: CASTGLGLAREQYF. The chain employs TRBV28 and TRBJ2-7; no DNA is available, so the TRBD2 call from TCRdb remains unchecked. The CDR3 sequence is 14 residues long. CDR1 MDHEN and CDR2 SYDVKM come from the germline V gene.

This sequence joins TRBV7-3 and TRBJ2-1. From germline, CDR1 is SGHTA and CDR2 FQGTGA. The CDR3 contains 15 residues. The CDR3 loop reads CASSFLRSPLNEQFF.

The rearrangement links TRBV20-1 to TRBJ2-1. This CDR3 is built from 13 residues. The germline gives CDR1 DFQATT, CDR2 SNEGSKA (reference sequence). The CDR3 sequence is CSARMAATPEQFF.

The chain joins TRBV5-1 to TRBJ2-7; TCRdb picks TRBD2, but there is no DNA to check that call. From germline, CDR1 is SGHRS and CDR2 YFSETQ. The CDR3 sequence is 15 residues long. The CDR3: CASSPRGGLAGEQYF.

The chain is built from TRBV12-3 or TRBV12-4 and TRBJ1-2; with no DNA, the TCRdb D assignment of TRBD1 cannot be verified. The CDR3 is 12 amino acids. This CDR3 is CASTGQDVGYTF.